This T cell receptor (beta chain) was sequenced in a study of T-cell memory formation after mild COVID-19. Study summary: Among the donors, TCR clusters were largely specific to each donor.

Each CDR3 protein gets one entry after TCRdb re-called the 5' RACE reads with MiXCR. The sample has 250,000 to 300,000 distinct CDR3 sequences, around 15% seen once. V lost 3 bases, J lost 4 bases, and 12 bases lay in between. Germline CDR1 is SGHTA and CDR2 is FQGTGA. This CDR3 comprises 14 residues. This clonotype was obtained from a man younger than 35 who had mild COVID-19 (a few samples of this study predate the infection). Cell type and time point are not known. What was sequenced was PBMCs or a T cell subset sorted from them (not recorded which). V is TRBV7-3 and J is TRBJ1-2, with D possibly matching TRBD1 (5 bases). Written as DNA, the CDR3 is TGTGCCAGCAGCTTGGGGGTTGGCGCCTATGGCTACACCTTC. Residues: CASSLGVGAYGYTF.